The rows below give T cell receptor beta chains drawn from one sample of a study of T cell clones after liver transplantation. Data came from immunoSEQ multiplex PCR; TCRdb stores just in-frame clones and leaves some out. The table shows more than 75,000 clones, with 70% to 85% occurring only once. This specimen consisted of CD4+ T cells from blood, obtained around 42 months after liver transplant. The receptors stem from a human patient who received a liver transplant. The graft donor may have given rise to some T cells. CDR3s include the opening cysteine and the closing phenylalanine or tryptophan. D genes are given only for firm matches. Clone size is given for some rows only: seen once, a few or many times, or a class if the clone is expanded.

TGTGCCAGCAGCTTACAGTTTGTGGGAACCGCTGGGGCCAACGTCCTGACTTTC CASSLQFVGTAGANVLTF - TRBJ2-6 TRBV7-2 - 18
TGTGCCAGCAGCTCCCTTTCGCTAGCGTACGAGCAGTACTTC CASSSLSLAYEQYF - TRBJ2-7 TRBV11-2 once 14
TGTGCCAGCAGCCAAGTAAGGCCTGGCGCCTACGAGCAGTACTTC CASSQVRPGAYEQYF - TRBJ2-7 TRBV4-2 - 15
TGTGCCAGCAGTTACTGGCGGGGGTCGGATGGCTACACCTTC CASSYWRGSDGYTF - TRBJ1-2 TRBV6-6 few 14
TGTGCCAGCAGCTTGGACCGGTCAGCTACCTACGAGCAGTACTTC CASSLDRSATYEQYF - TRBJ2-7 TRBV7-9 - 15
TGTGCCAGCTCACCACGAATTTCAGTTGCGGCTAGCGGGAGGCAGGCCTACGAGCAGTACTTC CASSPRISVAASGRQAYEQYF TRBD2 TRBJ2-7 TRBV18 - 21
TGTGCCAGCAGCCCCGGGGGCGATGCCACCATATATTTT CASSPGGDATIYF - TRBJ1-3 TRBV7-2 - 13
TGTGCCTGGAGTGCCCTACTACAGGGATGGGACACTGAAGCTTTCTTT CAWSALLQGWDTEAFF - TRBJ1-1 TRBV30 - 16
TGTGCCAGCTCACCCCCAAGCACAGATACGCAGTATTTT CASSPPSTDTQYF - TRBJ2-3 TRBV18 - 13
TGTGCCAGCAGCCTGACAGGAAACACCGGGGAGCTGTTTTTT CASSLTGNTGELFF - TRBJ2-2 TRBV2 once 14
TGTGCCAGCAAAGGGGCTTATGGCTACACCTTC CASKGAYGYTF - TRBJ1-2 TRBV6-5 - 11
TGTGCCAGCGGGAATCAGGTGTCTGGAAACACCATATATTTT CASGNQVSGNTIYF - TRBJ1-3 TRBV7-9 medium-sized 14
TGTGCCAGCAGCCCCCGGGGACTAGCGGGAGGCAATGAGCAGTTCTTC CASSPRGLAGGNEQFF TRBD2 TRBJ2-1 TRBV7-2 - 16
TGCGCCAGCAGCTTGGTGGCAGGGCAGAATGAGCAGTTCTTC CASSLVAGQNEQFF - TRBJ2-1 TRBV5-1 - 14
TGTGCCAGCAAGTGGCGGTACACAGATACGCAGTATTTT CASKWRYTDTQYF - TRBJ2-3 TRBV6-1 - 13
TGCGCCAGCAGCCTGGGGGCGAGGGTCTCCTACAATGAGCAGTTCTTC CASSLGARVSYNEQFF - TRBJ2-1 TRBV5-1 - 16
TGCGCCAGCAGCTTCCGGACTAGCGGCTTCACAGATACGCAGTATTTT CASSFRTSGFTDTQYF TRBD2 TRBJ2-3 TRBV5-1 few 16
TGTGCCAGCAGCTTAGGGCTTTGGCGAGATACGCAGTATTTT CASSLGLWRDTQYF - TRBJ2-3 TRBV11-2 - 14
TGCGCCAGCAGCTTGGCCAGGGGACTTAACAATGAGCAGTTCTTC CASSLARGLNNEQFF - TRBJ2-1 TRBV5-1 - 15
TGTGCCAGCAGTTACTCGGACAACACAGATACGCAGTATTTT CASSYSDNTDTQYF - TRBJ2-3 TRBV6-6 - 14
TGTGCCAGCAGTTTTGGTCACCTAGTGAACAATCAGCCCCAGCATTTT CASSFGHLVNNQPQHF - TRBJ1-5 TRBV28 - 16
TGTGCCAGCAGTTACTCAGAATTCGAGCAGTACTTC CASSYSEFEQYF - TRBJ2-7 TRBV6-5 - 12
TGTGCCAGCAGTAGTCGGGGAGGCAATCAGCCCCAGCATTTT CASSSRGGNQPQHF - TRBJ1-5 TRBV6-6 - 14
TGTGCCAGCAGAAACAGGGGGTCATCACATGAAAAACTGTTTTTT CASRNRGSSHEKLFF TRBD1 TRBJ1-4 TRBV11-2 - 15
TGTGCCAGCACATCCGAGGCCTCCTATGGCTACACCTTC CASTSEASYGYTF - TRBJ1-2 TRBV18 - 13
TGTGCCAGCAGACCTGAGAGGTACTCCTACGAGCAGTACTTC CASRPERYSYEQYF - TRBJ2-7 TRBV6-1 - 14
TGTGCCAGCAGTTTATATTTGGCTGGCTACACCTTC CASSLYLAGYTF - TRBJ1-2 TRBV28 - 12
TGTGCCAGCAGCCGGACAGCCCAAGAGACCCAGTACTTC CASSRTAQETQYF - TRBJ2-5 TRBV11-3 - 13
TGCAGTGCTAATCAGGGGCACGGCTACACCTTC CSANQGHGYTF - TRBJ1-2 TRBV20-1 - 11
TGTGCCAGCAGCGTAGGGACTAGCGGCAATGAGCAGTTCTTC CASSVGTSGNEQFF TRBD2 TRBJ2-1 TRBV9 - 14
TGCGCCAGCAGCTTGGTTCAGGGTGGAAACACCATATATTTT CASSLVQGGNTIYF - TRBJ1-3 TRBV5-1 - 14
TGTGCCAGCAGCCGAACAGACGGCTACGAGCAGTACTTC CASSRTDGYEQYF - TRBJ2-7 TRBV7-3 once 13
TGTGCCAGCAGTTACGAAACAGGGGGGGCTGAAAAACTGTTTTTT CASSYETGGAEKLFF TRBD1 TRBJ1-4 TRBV6-5 - 15
TGTGCCAGCAGGGATAGCAATCAGCCCCAGCATTTT CASRDSNQPQHF - TRBJ1-5 TRBV6-1 - 12
TGTGCCGGCGGACGGGCTTTGAACACTGAAGCTTTCTTT CAGGRALNTEAFF - TRBJ1-1 TRBV28 - 13
TGCGCCAGCAGCTTGGGGATAGGGAGTACAGATACGCAGTATTTT CASSLGIGSTDTQYF - TRBJ2-3 TRBV5-1 - 15
TGTGCCAGCAGCTCCGGACGGCAACAAGAGACCCAGTACTTC CASSSGRQQETQYF - TRBJ2-5 TRBV7-8 - 14
TGTGCCAGCAGCTTAAAGGGGGGACTTACCTACGAGCAGTACTTC CASSLKGGLTYEQYF - TRBJ2-7 TRBV7-3 - 15
TGTGCCAGCAGCCCGGGACTACACTACGAGCAGTACTTC CASSPGLHYEQYF TRBD2 TRBJ2-7 TRBV28 - 13
TGTGCCAGCTCACCAGGACTAGCGGGAGGTGACGAGCAGTACTTC CASSPGLAGGDEQYF TRBD2 TRBJ2-7 TRBV18 - 15
TGTGCCAGCAGCACGGGGGACCAGCCCCAGCATTTT CASSTGDQPQHF - TRBJ1-5 TRBV6-5 few 12
TGTGCCAGCAGCTTAGGGGTAGGGGATTACGAGCAGTACTTC CASSLGVGDYEQYF - TRBJ2-7 TRBV11-3 once 14
TGTGCCAGCAGTTTACCGAATTGGGGTCTCTACACTGAAGCTTTCTTT CASSLPNWGLYTEAFF - TRBJ1-1 TRBV28 once 16
TGTGCCAGTAGTGCCCTCTATCCCGGGACTAGCGGGAGGGTCACAGATACGCAGTATTTT CASSALYPGTSGRVTDTQYF TRBD2 TRBJ2-3 TRBV19 - 20
TGTGCCAGCAGCGCGACCTCAGGTTGGGATCAGCCCCAGCATTTT CASSATSGWDQPQHF - TRBJ1-5 TRBV9 - 15
TGTGCCAGCAGCCGAGGCGGGACAGGGCAAGAGACCCAGTACTTC CASSRGGTGQETQYF TRBD1 TRBJ2-5 TRBV7-2 - 15
TGCGCCAGCAGCCCCGGGACTAGCGGGAGGGTCCGGGAGACCCAGTACTTC CASSPGTSGRVRETQYF TRBD2 TRBJ2-5 TRBV5-1 - 17
TGTGCCTCAGGCGTTGGCGGGGCCACCTACGAGCAGTACTTC CASGVGGATYEQYF - TRBJ2-7 TRBV6-5 - 14
TGTGCCAGCTCACCAGGGGTTGAAAAACTGTTTTTT CASSPGVEKLFF - TRBJ1-4 TRBV18 - 12
TGTGCCAGCAGCATACGGGGACAGGGCCCCTACGAGCAGTACTTC CASSIRGQGPYEQYF TRBD1 TRBJ2-7 TRBV27 - 15
TGTGCTGCGGACAGGGGAGGGGGAGATACGCAGTATTTT CAADRGGGDTQYF TRBD1 TRBJ2-3 TRBV30 - 13
TGTGCCAGCAGCCCACCCGGGGGACAGGGCCACGCTGGAAACACCATATATTTT CASSPPGGQGHAGNTIYF TRBD1 TRBJ1-3 TRBV7-9 - 18
TGCGCCAGCAGCCTCGAATATAGAGGGACATACGCGCAGTATTTT CASSLEYRGTYAQYF - TRBJ2-3 TRBV4-3 once 15